This passage covers 7 T cell receptor beta chains from one sample sequenced in a study of T cell responses to AZD1222 COVID-19 vaccine. Repertoires were generated with immunoSEQ multiplex PCR, while TCRdb's copy carries only in-frame clones and drops some. The profile shows 150,000 to 200,000 clones, about nine tenths of them singletons. Here the sequenced sample was peripheral blood, taken on day 0 of AZD1222 vaccination. Source of these receptors: an adult in good health.

V and J are TRBV5-1 and TRBJ1-1; no clear D gene. The CDR3 sequence is 14 residues long. Trimming shortened V by 0 bases and J by 0 bases, and 6 bases separated the two germline ends. Germline values: CDR1 SGHRS, CDR2 YFSETQ. The CDR3: CASSLANLNTEAFF. The CDR3, as DNA: TGCGCCAGCAGCTTGGCGAATTTGAACACTGAAGCTTTCTTT.

The rearrangement uses TRBV18 and TRBJ1-5; no clear D gene. Germline lookup yields CDR1 KGHSH and CDR2 LQKENI. The V and J ends lost 8 bases and 4 bases respectively, with 12 bases between them. The CDR3 runs to 13 residues. As DNA, the CDR3 is TGTGCCAGCAGAACTAACGAGAATCAGCCCCAGCATTTT. Translating it yields CASRTNENQPQHF.

V and J are TRBV5-1 and TRBJ2-2, with D perhaps matching TRBD2 (5 bases). The CDR3 has 14 amino acids. The ends were cut back, 5 bases at V and 4 bases at J, with 12 bases in the middle. Germline V gene lookup returns CDR1 SGHRS and CDR2 YFSETQ. CDR3: CASRGPGGTGELFF. The DNA for the CDR3 is TGCGCCAGCAGAGGGCCAGGAGGCACCGGGGAGCTGTTTTTT. Together with reference TRBV5-1 and TRBJ2-2, the CDR3 gives the full variable domain: KAGVTQTPRYLIKTRGQQVTLSCSPISGHRSVSWYQQTPGQGLQFLFEYFSETQRNKGNFPGRFSGRQFSNSRSEMNVSTLELGDSALYLCASRGPGGTGELFFGEGSRLTVL.

This clone was observed a single time. The V gene is TRBV6-5, the J gene TRBJ1-2; D is undetermined. The germline V gene has CDR1 MNHEY and CDR2 SVGAGI. CDR3 length: 12 residues. Trimming removed 6 bases at V and 7 bases at J, with 12 bases between. CDR3 in DNA: TGTGCCAGCAGAGATTGGGGTGGTGGCTACACCTTC. It is translated as CASRDWGGGYTF.

This clone appeared once. The chain employs TRBV19 and TRBJ1-1; D is possibly TRBD1 (5 bases). The germline CDR1 and CDR2 sequences are LNHDA and SQIVND (reference sequence). V lost 7 bases and J 12 bases, leaving 21 bases between the germline ends. This CDR3 has 13 amino acids. This CDR3 is CASTPPEGLDSFF. In DNA form, the CDR3 reads TGTGCCAGTACTCCCCCCGAGGGGCTTGATTCTTTCTTT.

This chain joins TRBV5-4 and TRBJ2-1, with 7 bases aligning to TRBD1. This CDR3 has 15 residues. With 4 bases clipped from V and 0 bases from J, the junction kept 4 bases outside the gene matches. The germline CDR1 and CDR2 sequences are SGHNT and YYREEE (reference sequence). CDR3 DNA sequence: TGTGCCAGCAGCCATGACAGGGTCTCCTACAATGAGCAGTTCTTC. Translated, it gives CASSHDRVSYNEQFF.

This rearrangement joins TRBV29-1 to TRBJ2-2; unclear D gene. Trimming left V 4 bases short and J 1 base short, with 7 bases between. Germline values: CDR1 SQVTM, CDR2 ANQGSEA. This CDR3 is built from 13 residues. CDR3 sequence (DNA): TGCAGCGTTGCCAACAAGAACACCGGGGAGCTGTTTTTT. Its translation is CSVANKNTGELFF.